This entry is about one T cell receptor (beta chain). The data belong to a study of blood T cell repertoires in COVID-19. Losses at the gene ends were 3 bases for V and 3 bases for J; bases not matched to a gene: 9. Germline assignment: CDR1 GTSNPN and CDR2 SVGIG (reference sequence). CDR3 length equals 15 residues. TCRdb's copy holds only in-frame clones and misses some; the assay was immunoSEQ multiplex PCR. The sample includes just over 150,000 clones, 70% to 85% of them seen just once. Specimen: peripheral blood. This receptor was identified in a woman aged 40 to 50 with COVID-19, enrolled during active disease. This rearrangement joins TRBV30 to TRBJ1-1, with 8 bases matching TRBD1. The CDR3 protein is CAWSDNQGAYTEAFF. In DNA, the CDR3 is TGTGCCTGGAGCGATAACCAGGGGGCATACACTGAAGCTTTCTTT.